The 16 T cell receptor beta chains below were found in one sample sequenced in a study of response to subunit inactivated influenza vaccine. Via MiXCR, TCRdb re-called the RT-PCR reads, giving one row per CDR3 protein. The repertoire has 450,000 to 600,000 distinct CDR3 sequences, less than 10% of them found once; the top ten carry roughly 13%. Sequenced here: PBMCs from blood, sampled less than 30 months after vaccination. All receptors derive from a man aged 50-75 years who received an inactivated influenza vaccine.

This clonotype has a handful of counts. The gene calls are TRBV11-2 and TRBJ2-3; the D gene is possibly TRBD1 (7 bases). This CDR3 is 16 amino acids long. Per the germline V gene, CDR1 is SGHAT and CDR2 is FQNNGV. V lost 5 bases and J lost 5, with 20 bases in between. CDR3 nucleotides: TGTGCCAGCAGCGTTAGCGGAGGGGGCGTCGGAGATACGCAGTATTTT. Its protein product is CASSVSGGGVGDTQYF.

The chain links TRBV9 to TRBJ2-7; 7 bases agree with TRBD1. This CDR3 is built from 15 residues. In germline, CDR1 is SGDLS, CDR2 YYNGEE. The V and J ends lost 3 bases and 0 bases, in that order; junction bases with no gene match: 6. The CDR3 reads CASSEGTVFSYEQYF. CDR3 nucleotides: TGTGCCAGCAGCGAGGGGACAGTTTTCTCCTACGAGCAGTACTTC.

This sequence joins TRBV20-1 and TRBJ1-5, with no clear D. CDR1 and CDR2 from the germline V gene are DFQATT and SNEGSKA (reference sequence). The V and J ends lost 0 bases and 0 bases respectively, with 9 bases between them. This CDR3 has 15 amino acids. The CDR3 sequence: CSARDSQYSNQPQHF. The CDR3 DNA reads TGCAGTGCTAGAGATTCCCAGTATAGCAATCAGCCCCAGCATTTT.

The V and J genes are TRBV24-1 and TRBJ1-1; unclear D gene. Germline V gene lookup returns CDR1 KGHDR and CDR2 SFDVKD. This CDR3 spans 15 amino acids. Trimming took 2 bases from V and 10 from J, leaving 19 bases between them. CDR3 nucleotides: TGTGCCACCAGTGATTCCCCGGGGAGCTCGGTTGGAGCTTTCTTT. Its protein product is CATSDSPGSSVGAFF.

This clonotype was seen at least ten times. V and J are TRBV12-3 or TRBV12-4 and TRBJ2-3; possibly TRBD1 or TRBD2 for D (5 bases each). Trimming pared 6 bases from V and 9 bases from J, leaving 25 bases between. The CDR3 is 16 amino acids. The CDR3 reads CASSLGQGEGPGTQYF. DNA for the CDR3: TGTGCCAGCAGCCTGGGGCAGGGAGAGGGCCCTGGGACGCAGTATTTT.

This clonotype has ten or more counts. The chain joins TRBV10-3 to TRBJ2-5; 8 bases agree with TRBD1. This CDR3 is 14 amino acids long. The germline CDR1 and CDR2 sequences are ENHRY and SYGVKD. Trimming removed 4 bases from V and 5 bases from J; junction bases left unmatched: 6. CDR3 nucleotide sequence: TGTGCCATCAGTGGCCAGGGGGCAGGGGAGACCCAGTACTTC. Translation gives CAISGQGAGETQYF.

This clonotype was observed many times. This rearrangement joins TRBV4-2 to TRBJ2-2, with TRBD2 matching over 10 bases. The CDR3 loop spans 18 amino acids. After removal of 1 base from V and 5 bases from J, the junction contained 10 bases not matched to a gene. Germline CDR1 is LGHNA and CDR2 is YNFKEQ. Here the CDR3 reads CASSQVSSGSSKTGELFF. The CDR3 DNA reads as TGTGCCAGCAGCCAAGTCTCTAGCGGGAGTTCTAAAACCGGGGAGCTGTTTTTT.

This rearrangement joins TRBV5-6 to TRBJ1-1; D may be TRBD1 (6 bases). Per germline, CDR1 SGHDT and CDR2 YYEEEE. The CDR3 has 14 amino acids. Trimming cost V 7 bases and J 4 bases, with 17 bases left between them. The CDR3 region is CASGLGGRGTEAFF. CDR3 nucleotide sequence: TGTGCCAGCGGCCTGGGGGGGCGCGGCACTGAAGCTTTCTTT. Combining the CDR3 with reference TRBV5-6 and TRBJ1-1 gives the whole variable domain DAGVTQSPTHLIKTRGQQVTLRCSPKSGHDTVSWYQQALGQGPQFIFQYYEEEERQRGNFPDRFSGHQFPNYSSELNVNALLLGDSALYLCASGLGGRGTEAFFGQGTRLTVV.

This clonotype was picked up many times. As DNA, the CDR3 is TGCGCCAGCAGCCAAGGGAGGGCAGGGAACACTGAAGCTTTCTTT. It codes for CASSQGRAGNTEAFF. V usage is TRBV4-1 and J usage is TRBJ1-1; no clear D gene. The CDR3 has 15 residues. Germline V CDR1 and CDR2: MGHRA, YSYEKL. V gave up 1 base and J gave up 1 base, with 10 bases separating them.

This clonotype came up a few times. The rearrangement joins TRBV7-2 to TRBJ1-5; the D gene is possibly TRBD1 (6 bases). Germline CDR1 and CDR2: SGHTA and FQGNSA. V was pared by 4 bases and J by 3 bases, with 10 bases between. The CDR3 is made up of 14 amino acids. CDR3 residues: CASSSQGSNQPQHF. CDR3 DNA sequence: TGTGCCAGCAGCTCCCAGGGGTCCAATCAGCCCCAGCATTTT. Complete variable domain (other parts from reference TRBV7-2 and TRBJ1-5): GAGVSQSPSNKVTEKGKDVELRCDPISGHTALYWYRQSLGQGLEFLIYFQGNSAPDKSGLPSDRFSAERTGGSVSTLTIQRTQQEDSAVYLCASSSQGSNQPQHFGDGTRLSIL.

This clonotype appeared a few times. The chain employs TRBV25-1 and TRBJ1-6; D might be TRBD1 (6 bases). The germline V and J ends were trimmed by 8 bases and 6 bases, with 11 bases remaining between them. Germline V gene sequence: CDR1 MGHDK, CDR2 SYGVNS. CDR3 length: 13 residues. Written as DNA, the CDR3 is TGTGCCAGCGGCGGGACAAGTAATTCACCCCTCCACTTT. The encoded protein is CASGGTSNSPLHF.

This clonotype came up a few times. The J gene is TRBJ2-1, the V gene TRBV12-3 or TRBV12-4; weak D call: TRBD2 (7 bases). The CDR3 spans 15 residues. The ends were cut back, 1 base at V and 9 bases at J, with 16 bases in the middle. CDR3 nucleotide sequence: TGTGCCAGCAGTTTAGGTGGGACGGGGGGCGCTGAGCAGTTCTTC. As protein: CASSLGGTGGAEQFF.

The chain uses TRBV11-2 and TRBJ2-7, with D possibly being TRBD1 or TRBD2 (7 bases each). The CDR3 has 17 residues. Germline V lookup: CDR1 SGHAT, CDR2 FQNNGV. Trimming took off 5 bases at V and 1 base at J, with 21 bases between the two ends. Here the CDR3 DNA reads TGTGCCAGCAGCCCCCGAGGGGGCGGGAGCGGATCCTACGAGCAGTACTTC. Translation: CASSPRGGGSGSYEQYF.

CDR3 DNA sequence: TGCAGCGTTGAAGCCCTTACGGGGACAGGCTACGAGCAGTACTTC. Translated, it gives CSVEALTGTGYEQYF. V and J are TRBV29-1 and TRBJ2-7, with 8 bases aligning to TRBD1. This CDR3 is 15 amino acids long. V dropped 1 base and J dropped 3; count of bases not matched to a gene: 8. Germline CDR1 and CDR2: SQVTM and ANQGSEA.

This clonotype was seen a few times. The chain carries TRBV29-1 and TRBJ2-3, with 11 positions matching TRBD2. The V segment lost 7 bases and the J segment 7 bases; nucleotides outside the gene matches: 10. This CDR3 region has 14 residues. Germline CDR1 reads SQVTM; CDR2 reads ANQGSEA. The CDR3 region has the DNA TGCAGCGCTCCGATAGCGGGGGGGCGGAATACGCAGTATTTT. This sequence encodes CSAPIAGGRNTQYF.

This clonotype came up a few times. The genes are TRBV7-9 and TRBJ2-4; D could derive from TRBD1 or TRBD2 (5 bases each). Trimming took off 7 bases at V and 6 bases at J, with 13 bases between the two ends. CDR1 is SEHNR and CDR2 is FQNEAQ in the germline V gene (reference sequence). The CDR3 runs to 13 residues. CDR3 in amino acids: CASTLSGGNIQYF. In DNA form, the CDR3 reads TGTGCCAGCACCCTAAGTGGGGGAAACATTCAGTACTTC.